This T cell receptor (beta chain) originates from a study of cytomegalovirus exposure and HLA in healthy donors. Study-level information: Unique TCRs numbering around 85 million, obtained from HLA-typed donors, made up an early data release.

About this clone: Its antigen is still unknown. The junction does not match germline at one end; this may be a read error.

13 Jbeta primers and 60 Vbeta primers were used for the PCR. TCRdb's table, derived via immunoSEQ multiplex PCR, lists solely in-frame clones and lacks some. In the table there are around 150,000 clones, 80% of which are singletons. The study, taken as a whole, reports: Later, an analysis showed that TCR beta chains associated with HLA were more clonally expanded than others that were equally common. In a later analysis, several top co-occurrence clusters appeared linked to parvovirus B19, influenza, CMV and Epstein-Barr virus.

The germline gives CDR1 SNHLY, CDR2 FYNNEI. There are 12 residues in the CDR3. The chain is built from TRBV2 and TRBJ1-1; TRBD1 matches 8 bases. The sequence derives from a male donor in good health and CMV-seronegative. Sequencing input: PBMCs. This chain's CDR3 is CASSGPGGRIYF. Written as DNA, the CDR3 is TGTGCCAGCAGTGGTCCAGGGGGCAGAATATACTTT.